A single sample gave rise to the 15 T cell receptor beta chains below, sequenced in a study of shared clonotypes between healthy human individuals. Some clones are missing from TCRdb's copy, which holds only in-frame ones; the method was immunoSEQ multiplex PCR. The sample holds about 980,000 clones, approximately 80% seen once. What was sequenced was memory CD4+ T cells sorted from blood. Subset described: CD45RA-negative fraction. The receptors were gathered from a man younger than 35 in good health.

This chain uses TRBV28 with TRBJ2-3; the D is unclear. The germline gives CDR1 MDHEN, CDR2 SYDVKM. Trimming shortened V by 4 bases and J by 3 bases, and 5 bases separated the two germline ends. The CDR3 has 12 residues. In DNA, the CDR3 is TGTGCCAGCAGTTCCGTGACAGATACGCAGTATTTT. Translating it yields CASSSVTDTQYF.

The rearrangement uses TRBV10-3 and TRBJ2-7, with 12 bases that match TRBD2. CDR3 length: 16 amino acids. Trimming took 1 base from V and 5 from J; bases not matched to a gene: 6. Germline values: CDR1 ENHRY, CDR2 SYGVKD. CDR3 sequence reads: CAISEYLAGGPHEQYF. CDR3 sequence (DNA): TGTGCCATCAGTGAGTATCTAGCGGGAGGGCCCCACGAGCAGTACTTC.

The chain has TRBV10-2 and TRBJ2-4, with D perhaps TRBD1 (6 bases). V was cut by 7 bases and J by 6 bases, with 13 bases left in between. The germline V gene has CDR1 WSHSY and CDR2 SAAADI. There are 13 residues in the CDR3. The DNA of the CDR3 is TGCGCCAGCACCCCAGGGGTGGGAAACATTCAGTACTTC. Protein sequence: CASTPGVGNIQYF.

The CDR3 DNA sequence: TGCGCCAGCAGCTTGGAACTAGCGGGACCCAATGAGCAGTTCTTC. Encoded protein: CASSLELAGPNEQFF. This chain joins TRBV5-1 and TRBJ2-1; 10 nucleotides match TRBD2. CDR1 is SGHRS, CDR2 YFSETQ, per germline. V lost 0 bases and J lost 6; bases outside the gene matches: 3. The CDR3 has 15 amino acids.

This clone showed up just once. Written as DNA, the CDR3 is TGTGCCAGTAGTCTCGGGACGGAAAATGAAAAACTGTTTTTT. Protein product: CASSLGTENEKLFF. J is TRBJ1-4 and V is TRBV19; TRBD1 is a possible D gene (5 bases). Trimming took off 5 bases at V and 5 bases at J, with 12 bases between the two ends. Germline CDR1 and CDR2: LNHDA and SQIVND (reference sequence). The length of the CDR3 is 14 residues. The full variable domain, completed using reference TRBV19 and TRBJ1-4, is DGGITQSPKYLFRKEGQNVTLSCEQNLNHDAMYWYRQDPGQGLRLIYYSQIVNDFQKGDIAEGYSVSREKKESFPLTVTSAQKNPTAFYLCASSLGTENEKLFFGSGTQLSVL.

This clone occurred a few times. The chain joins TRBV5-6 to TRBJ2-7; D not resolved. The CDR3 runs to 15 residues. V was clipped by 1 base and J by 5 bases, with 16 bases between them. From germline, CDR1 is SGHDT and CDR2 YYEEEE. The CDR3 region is CASSLPRRRADEQYF. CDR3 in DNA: TGTGCCAGCAGCTTGCCCCGACGCCGTGCCGACGAGCAGTACTTC. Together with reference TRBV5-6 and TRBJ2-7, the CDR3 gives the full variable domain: DAGVTQSPTHLIKTRGQQVTLRCSPKSGHDTVSWYQQALGQGPQFIFQYYEEEERQRGNFPDRFSGHQFPNYSSELNVNALLLGDSALYLCASSLPRRRADEQYFGPGTRLTVT.

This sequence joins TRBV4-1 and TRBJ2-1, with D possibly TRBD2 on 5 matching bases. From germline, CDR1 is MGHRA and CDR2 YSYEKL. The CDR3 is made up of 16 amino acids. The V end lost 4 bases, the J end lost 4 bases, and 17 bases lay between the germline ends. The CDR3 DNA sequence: TGCGCCAGCAGCCGACTCGGGATTTCTGGGTACAATGAGCAGTTCTTC. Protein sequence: CASSRLGISGYNEQFF.

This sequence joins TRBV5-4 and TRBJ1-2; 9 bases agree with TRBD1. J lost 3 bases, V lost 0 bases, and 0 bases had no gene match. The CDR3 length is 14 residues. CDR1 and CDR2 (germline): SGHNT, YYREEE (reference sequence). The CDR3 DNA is TGTGCCAGCAGCTTGGGGGACAGGGACTATGGCTACACCTTC. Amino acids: CASSLGDRDYGYTF.

In nucleotides, the CDR3 is TGTGCCAGCAGCCCAGGCGACAATTCACGGCGGGGTGAAAAACTGTTTTTT. It yields the protein CASSPGDNSRRGEKLFF. The V call is TRBV7-9, the J call TRBJ1-4, with D hard to call. V was pared by 5 bases and J by 7 bases, with 23 bases between. Germline V lookup: CDR1 SEHNR, CDR2 FQNEAQ (reference sequence). This CDR3 is 17 amino acids long.

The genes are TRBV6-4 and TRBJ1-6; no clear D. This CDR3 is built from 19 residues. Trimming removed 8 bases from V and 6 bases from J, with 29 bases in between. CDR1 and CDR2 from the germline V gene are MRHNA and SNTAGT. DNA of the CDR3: TGTGCCAGCCGTGGGAGAGGGATCCTACCTAAGTCCCCTAATTCACCCCTCCACTTT. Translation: CASRGRGILPKSPNSPLHF.

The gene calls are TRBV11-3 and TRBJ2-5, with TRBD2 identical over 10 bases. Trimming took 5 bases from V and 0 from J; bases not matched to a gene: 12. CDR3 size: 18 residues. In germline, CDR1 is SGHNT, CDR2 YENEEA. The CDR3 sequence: CASSTGETSGPHQETQYF. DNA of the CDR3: TGTGCCAGCAGCACGGGGGAGACTAGCGGGCCTCACCAAGAGACCCAGTACTTC.

In DNA form, the CDR3 reads TGTGCCTCAGCCGGCATTAGAACCGGGGAGCTGTTTTTT. It encodes CASAGIRTGELFF. The chain couples TRBV30 to TRBJ2-2, with D hard to call. The CDR3 is made up of 13 amino acids. The germline V and J ends were trimmed by 7 bases and 5 bases, with 14 bases remaining between them. In germline, CDR1 is GTSNPN, CDR2 SVGIG (reference sequence).

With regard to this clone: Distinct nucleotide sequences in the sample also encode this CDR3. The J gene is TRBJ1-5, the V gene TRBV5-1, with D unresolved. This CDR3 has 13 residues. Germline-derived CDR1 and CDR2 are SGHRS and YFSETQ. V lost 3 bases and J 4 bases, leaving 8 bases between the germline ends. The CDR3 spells CASSSDGNQPQHF. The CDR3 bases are TGCGCCAGCAGCTCGGACGGTAATCAGCCCCAGCATTTT.

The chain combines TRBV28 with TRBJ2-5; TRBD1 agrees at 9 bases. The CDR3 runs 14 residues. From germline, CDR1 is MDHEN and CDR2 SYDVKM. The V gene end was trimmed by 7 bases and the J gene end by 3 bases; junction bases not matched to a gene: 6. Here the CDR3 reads CASTMRDREETQYF. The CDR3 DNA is TGTGCCAGCACCATGCGGGACAGGGAAGAGACCCAGTACTTC.

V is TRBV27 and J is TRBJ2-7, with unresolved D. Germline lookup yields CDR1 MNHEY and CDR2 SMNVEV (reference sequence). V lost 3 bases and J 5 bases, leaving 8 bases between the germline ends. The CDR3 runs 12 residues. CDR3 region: CASSFRSNEQYF. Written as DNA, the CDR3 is TGTGCCAGCAGTTTTCGGTCAAACGAGCAGTACTTC.